This TCR beta chain was sequenced during a study of blood T cell repertoires in COVID-19. TCRdb keeps only in-frame clones here, not all; method: immunoSEQ multiplex PCR. The top ten hold approximately 5.4% of the sample, which has 150,000 to 200,000 clones, about 84% seen once. This CDR3 comprises 16 residues. V lost 3 bases and J lost 5, with 22 bases in between. CDR1 is GTSNPN and CDR2 is SVGIG in the germline V gene (reference sequence). The rearrangement joins TRBV30 to TRBJ1-1; a weak D match, TRBD1 (5 bases). This TCR was recovered from a man aged 35 to 55 who had recovered from COVID-19. Sequenced material: PBMCs or T cells enriched from blood (not recorded which). DNA for the CDR3: TGTGCCTGGAGGAATACAGGTCAGGGTCTTTTAACTGAAGCTTTCTTT. Its protein product is CAWRNTGQGLLTEAFF. Drawing the rest from reference TRBV30 and TRBJ1-1, the complete variable domain is SQTIHQWPATLVQPVGSPLSLECTVEGTSNPNLYWYRQAAGRGLQLLFYSVGIGQISSEVPQNLSASRPQDRQFILSSKKLLLSDSGFYLCAWRNTGQGLLTEAFFGQGTRLTVV.